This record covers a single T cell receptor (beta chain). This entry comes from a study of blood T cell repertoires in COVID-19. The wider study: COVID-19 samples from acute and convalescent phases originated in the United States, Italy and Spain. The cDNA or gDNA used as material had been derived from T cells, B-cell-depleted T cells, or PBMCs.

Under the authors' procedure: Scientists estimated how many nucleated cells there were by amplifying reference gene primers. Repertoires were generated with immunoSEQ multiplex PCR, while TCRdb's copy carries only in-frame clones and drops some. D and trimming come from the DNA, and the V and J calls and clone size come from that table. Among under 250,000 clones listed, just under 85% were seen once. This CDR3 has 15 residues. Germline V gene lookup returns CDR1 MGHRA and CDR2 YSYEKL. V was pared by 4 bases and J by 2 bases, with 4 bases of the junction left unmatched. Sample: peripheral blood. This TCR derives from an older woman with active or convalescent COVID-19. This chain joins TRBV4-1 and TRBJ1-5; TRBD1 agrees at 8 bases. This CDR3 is CASSPGQAGNQPQHF. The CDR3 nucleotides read TGCGCCAGCAGCCCGGGACAGGCTGGCAATCAGCCCCAGCATTTT.